This T cell receptor (beta chain) was documented in a study of OX40 agonist ivuxolimab in advanced cancers. Anyone with autoimmune disease history or systemic immunosuppression was excluded. Baseline, cycle 4 day 1, and cycle 7 day 1 were the blood sampling points. Sequencing was performed with immunoSEQ multiplex PCR; in TCRdb, only in-frame clones are kept and a portion is missing. The sample has approximately 40,000 clones, about 90% seen once. Broader study findings: The specificity for antigen of the expanded peripheral T cells was not determined. Among some nonresponders, normalized T-cell clonal expansion was also low.

This clone was seen a few times. The antigen is not known. The specimen comprised CD4+ or CD8+ T cells sorted from blood, sampled in a trial of the OX40 agonist ivuxolimab. The sequence was collected from an adult with an advanced solid tumor such as melanoma, head and neck, liver or kidney cancer.

CDR3 protein: CASSQSRDGNQPQHF. DNA for the CDR3: TGTGCCAGCAGCCAAAGCCGGGACGGAAATCAGCCCCAGCATTTT. The V and J genes are TRBV4-2 and TRBJ1-5; tentatively, D is TRBD1 (5 bases). The CDR3 runs to 15 residues. The germline V gene encodes CDR1 LGHNA and CDR2 YNFKEQ. V lost 2 bases to trimming and J lost 4 bases, with 12 bases between them.